The 8 T cell receptor beta chains below were found in one sample sequenced in a study of radiation and T cells in renal cell carcinoma. Repertoires were generated with immunoSEQ multiplex PCR, while TCRdb's copy carries only in-frame clones and drops some. The sample shows roughly 78,000 clones, 82% of them seen only once. The time point here: blood 2 weeks post-SBRT. As for treatment: 15 Gy SBRT to primary tumor, nephrectomy 4 weeks later. The starting material was blood, obtained from a patient whose treatment included radiotherapy and nephrectomy. These receptors all stem from a man in his sixties with renal cell carcinoma.

The chain carries TRBV18 and TRBJ1-1; D is unclear. The CDR3 covers 13 residues. The ends were cut back, 4 bases at V and 3 bases at J, with 9 bases in the middle. Germline values: CDR1 KGHSH, CDR2 LQKENI. CDR3 coding DNA: TGTGCCAGCTCACTAGAGATGGACACTGAAGCTTTCTTT. Translated: CASSLEMDTEAFF.

This clone was picked up a small number of times. In nucleotides, the CDR3 is TGTGCCAGCAGTTTTCCCAACCAGGGGATGCAGCACTCCTACAATGAGCAGTTCTTC. This sequence encodes CASSFPNQGMQHSYNEQFF. This chain joins TRBV27 and TRBJ2-1; D is perhaps TRBD1 (6 bases). The CDR3 contains 19 residues. CDR1 is MNHEY, CDR2 SMNVEV, per germline (reference sequence). V was trimmed by 3 bases and J by 0 bases, leaving 21 bases between them.

The chain joins TRBV5-1 to TRBJ2-7; D gene uncertain. V dropped 2 bases and J dropped 1 base, with 7 bases sitting between them. The length of the CDR3 is 13 residues. Germline values: CDR1 SGHRS, CDR2 YFSETQ. The CDR3 protein is CASSLRRSYEQYF. DNA for the CDR3: TGCGCCAGCAGCTTAAGACGGTCCTACGAGCAGTACTTC.

The CDR3 coding sequence is TGTGCCAGCAGCTCTCCTAGCGGGAGGGCCTACAATGAGCAGTTCTTC. Its protein product is CASSSPSGRAYNEQFF. The chain uses TRBV7-9 and TRBJ2-1; TRBD2 agrees at 12 bases. This CDR3 is 16 amino acids long. The V and J ends lost 4 bases and 2 bases, in that order; junction bases with no gene match: 3. CDR1 SEHNR and CDR2 FQNEAQ come from the germline V gene (reference sequence).

The chain links TRBV4-1 to TRBJ2-7; D perhaps matches TRBD2 (6 bases). The V end lost 5 bases, the J end lost 5 bases, and 19 bases lay between the germline ends. The CDR3 has 15 residues. From germline, CDR1 is MGHRA and CDR2 YSYEKL. CDR3: CASSYPAEGRNEQYF. In nucleotides, the CDR3 is TGCGCCAGCAGCTACCCCGCGGAGGGGAGGAACGAGCAGTACTTC.

This chain links TRBV29-1 with TRBJ2-6; no definite D call. Trimming pared 6 bases from V and 2 bases from J, leaving 5 bases between. This CDR3 region has 12 residues. From germline, CDR1 is SQVTM and CDR2 ANQGSEA. CDR3 in amino acids: CSVSPGANVLTF. DNA for the CDR3: TGCAGCGTATCCCCTGGGGCCAACGTCCTGACTTTC. The whole variable domain, filled in from reference TRBV29-1 and TRBJ2-6, reads SAVISQKPSRDICQRGTSLTIQCQVDSQVTMMFWYRQQPGQSLTLIATANQGSEATYESGFVIDKFPISRPNLTFSTLTVSNMSPEDSSIYLCSVSPGANVLTFGAGSRLTVL.

The V call is TRBV29-1, the J call TRBJ2-5; 12 nucleotides agree with TRBD2. The germline V gene has CDR1 SQVTM and CDR2 ANQGSEA. Unmatched junction bases numbered 7, after V lost 7 bases and J lost 1 base. The CDR3 totals 15 residues. In nucleotides, the CDR3 is TGCAGCGCCATCAGGACTAGCGGGACCCAAGAGACCCAGTACTTC. It is translated as CSAIRTSGTQETQYF.

The CDR3 spells CASSFGQYPGTDTQYF. The CDR3 DNA sequence: TGTGCCAGCAGCTTTGGACAGTACCCTGGCACAGATACGCAGTATTTT. The chain carries TRBV5-4 and TRBJ2-3; D possibly corresponds to TRBD1 (6 bases). Trimming took off 2 bases at V and 1 base at J, with 14 bases between the two ends. The CDR3 is 16 residues long. The germline V gene has CDR1 SGHNT and CDR2 YYREEE (reference sequence).